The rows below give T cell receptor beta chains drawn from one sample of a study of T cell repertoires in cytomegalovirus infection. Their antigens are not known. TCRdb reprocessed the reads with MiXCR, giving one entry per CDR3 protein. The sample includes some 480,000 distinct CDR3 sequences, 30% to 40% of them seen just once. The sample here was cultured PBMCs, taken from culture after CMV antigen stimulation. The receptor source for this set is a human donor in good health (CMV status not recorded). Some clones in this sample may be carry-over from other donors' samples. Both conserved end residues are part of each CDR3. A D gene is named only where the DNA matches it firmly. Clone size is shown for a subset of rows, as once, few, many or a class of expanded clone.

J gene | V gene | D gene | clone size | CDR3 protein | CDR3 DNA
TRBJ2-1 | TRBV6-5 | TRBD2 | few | CASSAGLAGVAQQFF | TGTGCCAGCAGTGCGGGACTAGCGGGAGTTGCCCAACAGTTCTTC
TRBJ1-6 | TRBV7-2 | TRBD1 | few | CASSSVPDRAISPLHF | TGTGCCAGCAGCTCCGTACCGGACAGGGCTATCTCACCCCTCCACTTT
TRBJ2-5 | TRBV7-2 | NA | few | CASSSKVGETQYF | TGTGCCAGCAGCTCGAAGGTTGGGGAGACCCAGTACTTC
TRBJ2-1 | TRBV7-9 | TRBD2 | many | CASSPGLGHNNEQFF | TGTGCCAGCAGCCCGGGACTAGGTCACAACAATGAGCAGTTCTTC
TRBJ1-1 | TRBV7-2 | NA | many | CASSLDAAALEAFF | TGTGCCAGCAGCTTAGATGCAGCGGCCCTTGAAGCTTTCTTT
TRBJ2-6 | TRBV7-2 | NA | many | CASTLVERFRVLTF | TGTGCCAGCACCTTAGTTGAGCGGTTCAGGGTCCTGACTTTC
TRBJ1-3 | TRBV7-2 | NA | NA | CASSPPNLAGNTIYF | TGTGCCAGCAGCCCCCCCAATTTGGCTGGAAACACCATATATTTT
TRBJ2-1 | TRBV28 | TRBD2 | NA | CASSLPSGSTEQFF | TGTGCCAGCAGTTTACCTAGCGGGAGTACTGAGCAGTTCTTC
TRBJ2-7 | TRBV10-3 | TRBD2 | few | CAIRPGLAGGPDEQYF | TGTGCCATCCGCCCGGGACTAGCGGGAGGGCCCGACGAGCAGTACTTC
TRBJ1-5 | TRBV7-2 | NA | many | CASSLALGFQPQHF | TGTGCCAGCAGCTTAGCGCTCGGGTTTCAGCCCCAGCATTTT
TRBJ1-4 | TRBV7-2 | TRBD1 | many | CASSLALTGGFEKLFF | TGTGCCAGCAGCTTAGCCCTGACAGGGGGCTTTGAAAAACTGTTTTTT